What follows describes a single T cell receptor (beta chain). What it binds is unknown. Sorted-subset replicate PCR reactions were performed with approximately 200 ng DNA, corresponding to about 30,000 T cell genomes. Only in-frame clones appear in the TCRdb table, and some are missing; sequencing was by immunoSEQ multiplex PCR. Here the sample spans 2 million to 2.5 million clones, 80% to 95% being singletons. The sample is drawn from a study of shared clonotypes between healthy human individuals. General study points: Against clonotypes common to all four donors, non-shared ones had lower generation probabilities.

The source is a man younger than 30 in good health. Some clones in this sample may be carry-over from other donors' samples. Sequences were obtained from naive CD4+ T cells from PBMCs. Described subset: CD45RA+ positively selected.

CDR3 amino acids: CASSLGLSTNEKLFF. The CDR3 region has the DNA TGTGCCAGCAGTTTAGGGCTCTCCACTAATGAAAAACTGTTTTTT. The chain links TRBV6-6 to TRBJ1-4; the D is unclear. Germline loops: CDR1 MNHNY, CDR2 SVGAGI (reference sequence). The CDR3 is 15 residues long. V lost 4 bases and J 2 bases, leaving 11 bases between the germline ends.